This TCR beta chain was observed in a study of shared clonotypes between healthy human individuals. Overall study: Donors had three CD4 naive, three CD4 memory, two CD8 naive and one CD8 memory plate apiece.

Germline assignment: CDR1 MNHEY and CDR2 SMNVEV (reference sequence). The CDR3 loop spans 13 amino acids. V was trimmed by 3 bases and J by 7 bases, leaving 10 bases between them. Adults of Caucasian background living in Nashville, Tennessee made up all donors. CD45RA+ naive and CD45RA-negative memory subsets were separated from CD4+ cells. Repertoires were generated with immunoSEQ multiplex PCR, while TCRdb's copy carries only in-frame clones and drops some. The table has a few million clones, just over 90% seen once. This chain connects TRBV27 to TRBJ2-1; D not resolved. The TCR was taken from a man younger than 35 in good health. Some clones in this sample may be carry-over from other donors' samples. Sequenced sample: naive CD4+ T cells from PBMCs. Subset here: CD45RA+ positively selected. The DNA of the CDR3 is TGTGCCAGCAGTTTTAATTGGGGAAATGAGCAGTTCTTC. Amino acid sequence: CASSFNWGNEQFF.